The T cell receptor (beta chain) under discussion was sequenced for a study of T cell responses to AZD1222 COVID-19 vaccine. The study, taken as a whole, reports: Only after the peak T cell response were repertoires sampled.

Some clones are missing from TCRdb's copy, which holds only in-frame ones; the method was immunoSEQ multiplex PCR. The sample carries more than 150,000 clones, 85% to 90% recorded once. The CDR3 sequence is 13 residues long. In germline, CDR1 is ENHRY, CDR2 SYGVKD. Trimming shortened V by 9 bases and J by 0 bases, and 6 bases separated the two germline ends. Worth noting for this clone: No antigen is known for it.

Sample: peripheral blood, taken 28 days after the second AZD1222 dose. The clonotype originates from an adult who received the AZD1222 COVID-19 vaccine. V usage is TRBV10-3 and J usage is TRBJ1-6; D not resolved. The CDR3 here is CAITSSYNSPLHF. DNA for the CDR3: TGTGCCATAACTAGCTCCTATAATTCACCCCTCCACTTT.